The next 10 T cell receptor beta chains were all read from a single sample in a study of T-cell memory formation after mild COVID-19. TCRdb reprocessed the 5' RACE reads via MiXCR and lists one record per CDR3 protein. The sample records over 350,000 distinct CDR3 sequences, about 15% being singletons. Sequencing was carried out using PBMCs or a T cell subset sorted from them (not recorded which). These receptors all come from a young man who had mild COVID-19 (a few samples of this study predate the infection). Cell type and time point are not known.

This sequence joins TRBV10-3 and TRBJ2-7, with D tentatively TRBD1 or TRBD2 (5 bases each). Germline CDR1 reads ENHRY; CDR2 reads SYGVKD. The CDR3 runs 13 residues. V lost 0 bases and J lost 6, with 9 bases in between. CDR3 amino acids: CAISESAGTEQYF. DNA of the CDR3: TGTGCCATCAGTGAGTCGGCAGGGACCGAGCAGTACTTC.

This clonotype was detected a few times. The gene calls are TRBV7-2 and TRBJ2-3; TRBD1 might be the D (6 bases). This CDR3 is built from 13 residues. Germline V lookup: CDR1 SGHTA, CDR2 FQGNSA. The ends were cut back, 4 bases at V and 15 bases at J, with 20 bases in the middle. The CDR3 here is CASSSTRQEMAYF. The CDR3 nucleotides are TGTGCCAGCAGCTCGACGAGACAGGAGATGGCATATTTT.

This clonotype was counted a few times. The rearrangement uses TRBV12-3 or TRBV12-4 and TRBJ1-4, with unresolved D. Trimming took off 2 bases at V and 5 bases at J, with 15 bases between the two ends. The CDR3 is 16 amino acids. The CDR3 sequence is CASSLRALALNEKLFF. The CDR3 DNA sequence: TGTGCCAGCAGTTTACGAGCCCTCGCTCTCAATGAAAAACTGTTTTTT.

This clonotype has a handful of counts. The rearrangement uses TRBV6-2 or TRBV6-3 and TRBJ1-1, with D tentatively TRBD1 (5 bases). V dropped 7 bases and J dropped 1 base, with 19 bases sitting between them. CDR3 length: 16 residues. Per the germline V gene, CDR1 is MNHEY and CDR2 is SVGEGT. The CDR3 loop reads CASTETRGFRNTEAFF. CDR3 nucleotides: TGTGCCAGCACCGAAACCCGGGGGTTCCGGAACACTGAAGCTTTCTTT.

The chain recombines TRBV29-1 with TRBJ2-1; 7 positions agree with TRBD2. CDR1 and CDR2 from the germline V gene are SQVTM and ANQGSEA. CDR3 size: 11 residues. The V gene end was trimmed by 1 base and the J gene end by 12 bases; junction bases not matched to a gene: 3. CDR3 nucleotide sequence: TGCAGCGTTGAAGGGACTAGATTGCAGTTCTTC. It yields the protein CSVEGTRLQFF.

The chain is built from TRBV7-2 and TRBJ2-1; 10 positions agree with TRBD2. Germline CDR1 is SGHTA and CDR2 is FQGNSA. The CDR3 extends over 16 amino acids. The junction had 3 bases not matched to a gene; V was cut back by 0 bases and J by 4 bases. CDR3: CASSLAPTSGYNEQFF. CDR3 in DNA: TGTGCCAGCAGCTTAGCGCCGACTAGCGGGTACAATGAGCAGTTCTTC.

This clonotype has a handful of counts. V is TRBV11-2 and J is TRBJ2-2; D perhaps matches TRBD2 (6 bases). V gave up 0 bases and J gave up 7 bases, with 21 bases separating them. This CDR3 contains 18 residues. From germline, CDR1 is SGHAT and CDR2 FQNNGV. CDR3 in amino acids: CASSLDRGGAREGGELFF. In DNA form, the CDR3 reads TGTGCCAGCAGCTTAGATCGCGGAGGGGCCCGCGAGGGCGGGGAGCTGTTTTTT. Looking up the rest from reference TRBV11-2 and TRBJ2-2 gives the full variable domain: EAGVAQSPRYKIIEKRQSVAFWCNPISGHATLYWYQQILGQGPKLLIQFQNNGVVDDSQLPKDRFSAERLKGVDSTLKIQPAKLEDSAVYLCASSLDRGGAREGGELFFGEGSRLTVL.

V is TRBV5-1 and J is TRBJ2-4; TRBD1 matches 8 bases. This CDR3 comprises 13 residues. CDR1 and CDR2 (germline): SGHRS, YFSETQ. V lost 5 bases and J lost 9; bases outside the gene matches: 7. For the CDR3, the DNA is TGCGCCAGCAGGCCAGGACAGGGTGGCATTCAGTACTTC. It specifies CASRPGQGGIQYF.

This clonotype occurred a few times. The V and J genes are TRBV7-9 and TRBJ1-2; 8 bases are shared with TRBD1. CDR3 length equals 17 residues. CDR1 is SEHNR, CDR2 FQNEAQ, per germline (reference sequence). V shed 4 bases and J 3 bases; nucleotides not matched to a gene: 13. This chain's CDR3 is CASSSGDRGIGDYGYTF. The DNA for the CDR3 is TGTGCCAGCAGCTCCGGAGACAGGGGAATTGGTGACTATGGCTACACCTTC.

The CDR3 here is CASSRTGGPQETQYF. CDR3 DNA sequence: TGTGCCAGCAGCCGGACAGGGGGCCCGCAGGAGACCCAGTACTTC. V gene TRBV12-3 or TRBV12-4 combines with J gene TRBJ2-5; 11 nucleotides line up with TRBD1. This CDR3 spans 15 amino acids. The trim removed 6 bases at V and 5 bases at J, leaving 8 bases unmatched.